These 14 T cell receptor beta chains came from one sample sequenced in a study of CD8+ T cells in alopecia areata. TCR sequencing used cDNA made by reverse transcription of extracted RNA. Method: immunoSEQ multiplex PCR; TCRdb's copy keeps in-frame clones and lacks some. The table shows 100,000 to 140,000 clones, with 84% occurring only once. The treatment is: oral pan-JAK inhibitor, 5-10 mg twice daily. The material was CD8+ T cells sorted from blood, obtained at week 24, from a patient treated with tofacitinib. These receptor sequences come from a human donor with alopecia areata.

For this clone: Other DNA sequences within the sample encode an identical CDR3. The chain combines TRBV7-9 with TRBJ1-3; D call uncertain. Germline CDR1 and CDR2: SEHNR and FQNEAQ (reference sequence). Trimming took off 5 bases at V and 0 bases at J, with 8 bases between the two ends. The CDR3 sequence is 14 residues long. The CDR3 region has the DNA TGTGCCAGCAGCCTATCCGGCTCTGGAAACACCATATATTTT. As protein: CASSLSGSGNTIYF.

The J gene is TRBJ2-5, the V gene TRBV7-9; 10 bases are a match to TRBD2. Germline CDR1 SEHNR, CDR2 FQNEAQ (reference sequence). The trim removed 2 bases at V and 3 bases at J, leaving 3 bases unmatched. The CDR3 has 15 amino acids. CDR3 coding DNA: TGTGCCAGCAGCTTATCCAGCGGGGGGGAAGAGACCCAGTACTTC. Translating it yields CASSLSSGGEETQYF.

V gene TRBV5-5 combines with J gene TRBJ1-4; tentative D call: TRBD1 (6 bases). CDR1 is SGHKS, CDR2 YYEKEE, per germline (reference sequence). This CDR3 has 11 amino acids. With 4 bases removed from V and 12 bases from J, the gap between germline ends came to 10 bases. Here the CDR3 DNA reads TGTGCCAGCAGCGGCAGGGGTGAACTGTTTTTT. This codes for CASSGRGELFF.

This chain links TRBV19 with TRBJ2-7; D may correspond to TRBD1 or TRBD2 (6 bases each). The V and J ends lost 6 bases and 0 bases respectively, with 9 bases between them. Germline V gene data show CDR1 as LNHDA and CDR2 as SQIVND (reference sequence). There are 13 residues in the CDR3. The CDR3 DNA reads TGTGCCAGTAGACAGGGAGGCTCCTACGAGCAGTACTTC. As protein: CASRQGGSYEQYF.

A word on this clone: A read error likely explains this, since a far larger clone differs by one base. The chain is built from TRBV27 and TRBJ1-2; 8 bases align to TRBD1. From germline, CDR1 is MNHEY and CDR2 SMNVEV (reference sequence). Losses at the gene ends were 6 bases for V and 5 bases for J; bases not matched to a gene: 11. This CDR3 is built from 15 residues. The CDR3 reads CASSQDRTGQYGYTF. The CDR3 DNA sequence: TGTGCCAGCAGCCAAGATAGGACAGGGCAATATGGCTACACCTTC.

This chain joins TRBV2 and TRBJ2-7, with D tentatively TRBD1 (5 bases). In germline, CDR1 is SNHLY, CDR2 FYNNEI. This CDR3 has 14 amino acids. V was shortened by 4 bases and J by 3 bases, with 13 bases between the two germline ends. DNA for the CDR3: TGTGCCAGCAGTGGAGTAGAACAGGACTACGAGCAGTACTTC. Translating gives CASSGVEQDYEQYF.

The CDR3 here is CASSDRVPGETQYF. The CDR3 DNA follows: TGTGCCAGCAGTGACCGGGTCCCGGGGGAGACCCAGTACTTC. The rearrangement joins TRBV2 to TRBJ2-5, with D possibly being TRBD2 (5 bases). Germline values: CDR1 SNHLY, CDR2 FYNNEI. Trimming removed 3 bases at V and 5 bases at J, with 13 bases between. The CDR3 length is 14 residues.

CDR3: CASSEGGASTDTQYF. The CDR3 bases are TGTGCCAGCTCCGAGGGGGGGGCTAGCACAGATACGCAGTATTTT. This chain connects TRBV9 to TRBJ2-3, with D maybe TRBD2 (7 bases). V dropped 7 bases and J dropped 0 bases, with 15 bases sitting between them. This CDR3 region has 15 residues. CDR1 and CDR2 from the germline V gene are SGDLS and YYNGEE.

This rearrangement joins TRBV4-3 to TRBJ2-7; D remains unclear. CDR3 length: 13 residues. The germline V gene encodes CDR1 LGHNA and CDR2 YSLEER. Trimming stripped 4 bases from V and 3 bases from J, with 10 bases between. This chain's CDR3 is CASSLDRSYEQYF. In nucleotides, the CDR3 is TGCGCCAGCAGCCTTGATCGGAGCTACGAGCAGTACTTC.

The rearrangement uses TRBV7-9 and TRBJ1-4, with 9 nucleotides matching TRBD1. V shed 6 bases, J shed 8 bases, and the junction held 7 bases outside the gene matches. Germline loops: CDR1 SEHNR, CDR2 FQNEAQ (reference sequence). The CDR3 totals 14 residues. The CDR3 loop is CASRLGDRAEKLFF. The CDR3 nucleotides are TGTGCCAGCAGACTGGGGGACAGGGCCGAAAAACTGTTTTTT. The whole variable domain, remainder taken from reference TRBV7-9 and TRBJ1-4, is DTGVSQNPRHKITKRGQNVTFRCDPISEHNRLYWYRQTLGQGPEFLTYFQNEAQLEKSRLLSDRFSAERPKGSFSTLEIQRTEQGDSAMYLCASRLGDRAEKLFFGSGTQLSVL.

This clone was seen more than once but under ten times. This chain joins TRBV29-1 and TRBJ2-5, with 8 bases fitting TRBD1. The junction had 7 bases not matched to a gene; V was cut back by 6 bases and J by 1 base. The CDR3 runs to 14 residues. Germline values: CDR1 SQVTM, CDR2 ANQGSEA. The CDR3: CSVHLDRAQETQYF. The CDR3 DNA is TGCAGCGTCCATTTGGACAGGGCCCAAGAGACCCAGTACTTC. Drawing the rest from reference TRBV29-1 and TRBJ2-5, the complete variable domain is SAVISQKPSRDICQRGTSLTIQCQVDSQVTMMFWYRQQPGQSLTLIATANQGSEATYESGFVIDKFPISRPNLTFSTLTVSNMSPEDSSIYLCSVHLDRAQETQYFGPGTRLLVL.

This clone was recorded only once. The rearrangement links TRBV27 to TRBJ2-1, with unresolved D. The V and J ends lost 3 bases and 6 bases respectively, with 9 bases between them. Germline V gene sequence: CDR1 MNHEY, CDR2 SMNVEV (reference sequence). The CDR3 contains 13 residues. CDR3 protein: CASSFSGSNEQFF. Written as DNA, the CDR3 is TGTGCCAGCAGTTTTTCCGGCAGCAATGAGCAGTTCTTC.

V and J are TRBV6-5 and TRBJ2-7, with TRBD1 matching over 8 bases. Per germline, CDR1 MNHEY and CDR2 SVGAGI. J gave up 4 bases and V 2 bases, and 1 base lay outside the gene matches. This CDR3 has 13 residues. As DNA, the CDR3 is TGTGCCAGCAGTTACGACAGGGGATACGAGCAGTACTTC. Residues: CASSYDRGYEQYF.

The chain has TRBV30 and TRBJ2-7; the D is unclear. This CDR3 region has 11 residues. V lost 1 base and J 4 bases, leaving 5 bases between the germline ends. Germline lookup yields CDR1 GTSNPN and CDR2 SVGIG (reference sequence). The CDR3 nucleotides are TGTGCCTGGAGTGAGGTATACGAGCAGTACTTC. Its protein product is CAWSEVYEQYF. The whole variable domain, remainder taken from reference TRBV30 and TRBJ2-7, is SQTIHQWPATLVQPVGSPLSLECTVEGTSNPNLYWYRQAAGRGLQLLFYSVGIGQISSEVPQNLSASRPQDRQFILSSKKLLLSDSGFYLCAWSEVYEQYFGPGTRLTVT.